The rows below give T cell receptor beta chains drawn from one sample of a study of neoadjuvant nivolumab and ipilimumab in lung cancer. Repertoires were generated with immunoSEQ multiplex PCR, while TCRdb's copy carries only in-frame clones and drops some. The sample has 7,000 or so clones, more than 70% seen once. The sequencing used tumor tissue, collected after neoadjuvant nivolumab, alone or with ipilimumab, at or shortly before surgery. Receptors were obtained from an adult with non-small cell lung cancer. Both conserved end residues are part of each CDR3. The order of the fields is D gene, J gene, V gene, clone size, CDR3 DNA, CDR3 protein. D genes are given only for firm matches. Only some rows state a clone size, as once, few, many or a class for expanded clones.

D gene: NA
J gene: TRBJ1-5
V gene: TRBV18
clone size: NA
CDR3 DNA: TGTGCCAGCTCACCGCCGCAACATCAGCCCCAGCATTTT
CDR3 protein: CASSPPQHQPQHF

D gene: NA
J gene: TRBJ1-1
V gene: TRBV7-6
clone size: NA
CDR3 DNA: TGTGCCAGTGGTGTAGACTTGAACACTGAAGCTTTCTTT
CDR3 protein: CASGVDLNTEAFF

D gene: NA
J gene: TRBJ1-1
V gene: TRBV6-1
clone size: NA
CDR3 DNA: TGTGCCAGCATAAGGGCCCGGGACACTGAAGCTTTCTTT
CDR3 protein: CASIRARDTEAFF

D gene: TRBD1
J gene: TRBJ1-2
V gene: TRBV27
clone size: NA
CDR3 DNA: TGTGCCAGCAGGCGGGACAGGGACTATGGCTACACCTTC
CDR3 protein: CASRRDRDYGYTF

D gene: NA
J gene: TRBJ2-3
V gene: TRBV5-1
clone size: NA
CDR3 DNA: TGCGCCAGCAGCTTTAACCCCTCAGGGAGGATGGGGTCAGATACGCAGTATTTT
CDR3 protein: CASSFNPSGRMGSDTQYF

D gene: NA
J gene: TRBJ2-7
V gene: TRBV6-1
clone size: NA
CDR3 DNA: TGTGCCAGCAATTGGGCAGACTACTACGAGCAGTACTTC
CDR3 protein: CASNWADYYEQYF

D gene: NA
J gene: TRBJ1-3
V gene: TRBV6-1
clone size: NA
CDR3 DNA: TGTGCCAGCCTTACAAATAGGGGAGGCGGAAACACCATATATTTT
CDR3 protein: CASLTNRGGGNTIYF

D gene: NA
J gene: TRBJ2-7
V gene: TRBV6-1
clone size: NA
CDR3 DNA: TGTGCCAGCAGTGAAGCCTGGGGCGGAGGATACGGGCAGTACTTC
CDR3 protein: CASSEAWGGGYGQYF

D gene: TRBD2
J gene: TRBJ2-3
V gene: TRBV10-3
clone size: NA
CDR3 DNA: TGTGCCATCAGTGCGGTGGTAGCGGGAACCCCAGATACGCAGTATTTT
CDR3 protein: CAISAVVAGTPDTQYF

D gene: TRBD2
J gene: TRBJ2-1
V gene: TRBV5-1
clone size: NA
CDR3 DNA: TGCGCCAGCAGCCCAGGACTAGCGGGAGGTATTGAGCAGTTCTTC
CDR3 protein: CASSPGLAGGIEQFF

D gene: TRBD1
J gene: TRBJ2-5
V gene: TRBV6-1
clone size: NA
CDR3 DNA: TGTGCCAGCAGTGTGTTGGACAGGGGGCGGGAGACCCAGTACTTC
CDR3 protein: CASSVLDRGRETQYF

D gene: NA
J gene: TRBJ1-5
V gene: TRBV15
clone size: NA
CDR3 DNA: TGTGCCACCAGCAGAGATCGGGTGGATTATAGCAATCAGCCCCAGCATTTT
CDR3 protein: CATSRDRVDYSNQPQHF

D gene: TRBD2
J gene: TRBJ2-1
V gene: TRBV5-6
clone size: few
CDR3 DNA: TGTGCCAGCAGCTTTATCCTAGCGGGGAACAATGAGCAGTTCTTC
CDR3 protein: CASSFILAGNNEQFF

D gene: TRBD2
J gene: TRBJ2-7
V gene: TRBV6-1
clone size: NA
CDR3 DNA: TGTGCCAGCAGTGACCGCGGGAGCGGGGGCTACGAGCAGTACTTC
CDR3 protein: CASSDRGSGGYEQYF

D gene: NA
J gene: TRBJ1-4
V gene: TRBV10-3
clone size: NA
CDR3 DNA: TGTGCCATCAGTTACGACGCTAATGAAAAACTGTTTTTT
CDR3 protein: CAISYDANEKLFF

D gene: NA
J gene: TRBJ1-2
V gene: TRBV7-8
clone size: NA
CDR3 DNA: TGTGCCAGCAGCTTAGCGCCGGCAGACTATGGCTACACCTTC
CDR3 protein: CASSLAPADYGYTF

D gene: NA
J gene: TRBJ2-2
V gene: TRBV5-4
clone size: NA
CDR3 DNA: TGTGCCAGCAGCTTGGAACGCGGAACCGGGGAGCTGTTTTTT
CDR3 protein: CASSLERGTGELFF

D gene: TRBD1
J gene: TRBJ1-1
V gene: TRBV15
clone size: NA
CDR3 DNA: TGTGCCACCAGCAGAGATTTTAGAGGGGGCCACACTGAAGCTTTCTTT
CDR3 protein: CATSRDFRGGHTEAFF

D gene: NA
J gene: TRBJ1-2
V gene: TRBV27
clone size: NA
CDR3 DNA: TGTGCCAGCAAGCCGGGTAGCTTAGGCTATGGCTACACCTTC
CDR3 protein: CASKPGSLGYGYTF

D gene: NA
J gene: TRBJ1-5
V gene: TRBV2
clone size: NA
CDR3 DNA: TGTGCCAGCAGCCTAGGATTGTGGCAGCCCCAGCATTTT
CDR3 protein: CASSLGLWQPQHF

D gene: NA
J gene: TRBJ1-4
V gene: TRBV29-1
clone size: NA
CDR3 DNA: TGCAGCGTTAGAGGCGGAGCAACTAATGAAAAACTGTTTTTT
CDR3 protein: CSVRGGATNEKLFF

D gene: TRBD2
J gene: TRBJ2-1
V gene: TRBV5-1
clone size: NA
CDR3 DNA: TGCGCCAGCACCCTAGCGGGAGGTAACAATGAGCAGTTCTTC
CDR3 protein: CASTLAGGNNEQFF

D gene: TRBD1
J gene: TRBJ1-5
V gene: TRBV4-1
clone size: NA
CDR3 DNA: TGCGCCAGCAGCCAAGAGGACAGGGCCAATCAGCCCCAGCATTTT
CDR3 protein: CASSQEDRANQPQHF

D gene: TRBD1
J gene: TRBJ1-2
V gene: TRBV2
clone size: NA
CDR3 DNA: TGTGCCAGCAGGTTGACAGGGGGCGACTATGGCTACACCTTC
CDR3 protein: CASRLTGGDYGYTF

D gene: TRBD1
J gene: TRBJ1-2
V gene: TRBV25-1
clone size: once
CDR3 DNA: TGTGCCAGCAGCCGAACAGGGGGCTATGGCTACACCTTC
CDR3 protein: CASSRTGGYGYTF

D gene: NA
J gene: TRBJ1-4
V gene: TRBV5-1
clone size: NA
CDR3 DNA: TGCGCCAGCAGCTTGGGAGGTGTGGGAGAAAAACTGTTTTTT
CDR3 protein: CASSLGGVGEKLFF

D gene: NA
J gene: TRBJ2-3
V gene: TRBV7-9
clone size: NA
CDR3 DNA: TGTGCCAGCAGTCCTATGGGGGATACGCAGTATTTT
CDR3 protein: CASSPMGDTQYF

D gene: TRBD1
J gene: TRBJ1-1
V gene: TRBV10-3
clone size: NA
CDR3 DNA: TGTGCCATCAGCCAACTTAGGGGGCGTTGGGCTTTCTTT
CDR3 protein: CAISQLRGRWAFF

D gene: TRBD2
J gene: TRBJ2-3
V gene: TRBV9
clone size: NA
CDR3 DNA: TGTGCCAGCAGCGCACTTGGGGAGCGGGAGTTGACAGATACGCAGTATTTT
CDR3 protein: CASSALGERELTDTQYF